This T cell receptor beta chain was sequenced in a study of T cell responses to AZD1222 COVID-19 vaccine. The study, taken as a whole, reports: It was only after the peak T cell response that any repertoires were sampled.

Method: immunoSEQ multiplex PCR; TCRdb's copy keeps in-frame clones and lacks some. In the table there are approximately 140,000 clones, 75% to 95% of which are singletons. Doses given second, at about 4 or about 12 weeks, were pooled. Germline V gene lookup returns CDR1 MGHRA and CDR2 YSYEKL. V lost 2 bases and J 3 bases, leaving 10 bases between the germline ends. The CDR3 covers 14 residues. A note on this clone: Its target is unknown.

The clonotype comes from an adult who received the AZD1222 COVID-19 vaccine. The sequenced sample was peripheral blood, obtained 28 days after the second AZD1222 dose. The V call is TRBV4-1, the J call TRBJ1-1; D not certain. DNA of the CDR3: TGCGCCAGCAGCCAAAGAGGGTTTGACACTGAAGCTTTCTTT. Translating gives CASSQRGFDTEAFF.